This TCR beta chain was recorded in a study of Graves' ophthalmopathy and Graves' hyperthyroidism. The wider study: Researchers classed hyperthyroidism as stable given no ophthalmopathy within 18 months of follow-up.

RNA transcripts provided the template for amplifying TCR beta CDR3 regions. The workflow started with a first-round RT-PCR run with HTBI primers and then moved on to a second-round multiplex PCR. TCRdb independently ran MiXCR on the multiplex PCR reads; one entry per CDR3 protein. The profile covers around 1.1 million distinct CDR3 sequences, with roughly 35% appearing a single time and 11% taken by the ten largest. Germline assignment: CDR1 SGHVT and CDR2 SQSDAQ. The CDR3 runs 13 residues. Trimming removed 3 bases from V and 7 bases from J, with 12 bases in between. This clonotype was sampled from an adult man with Graves' hyperthyroidism. Sequencing was performed on peripheral blood or thyroid tissue (not recorded which). The V and J genes are TRBV7-4 and TRBJ2-5; D may be TRBD2 (5 bases). CDR3 sequence: CASSLDGEGTQYF. CDR3 coding DNA: TGTGCCAGCAGCTTGGATGGCGAGGGGACCCAGTACTTC.